The clone carrying this TCR beta chain is medium-sized within its sample. This record belongs to a study of OX40 agonist ivuxolimab in advanced cancers. Across the whole study: With ivuxolimab, an agonistic anti-OX40 (CD134) antibody, patients were treated. Partial responses, seen in three patients, involved one hepatocellular carcinoma and two cutaneous melanomas.

Trimming stripped 5 bases from V and 2 bases from J, with 10 bases between. From germline, CDR1 is MNHEY and CDR2 SVGAGI. This CDR3 has 14 amino acids. Some clones are missing from TCRdb's copy, which holds only in-frame ones; the method was immunoSEQ multiplex PCR. The data show some 19,000 clones, approximately 91% seen once. The sequencing here drew on CD4+ or CD8+ T cells sorted from blood, taken in a trial of the OX40 agonist ivuxolimab. The rearrangement joins TRBV6-5 to TRBJ1-3; D unresolved. The receptor was isolated from an adult with an advanced solid tumor such as melanoma, head and neck, liver or kidney cancer. The CDR3 protein is CASSKNSPGNTIYF. The CDR3 DNA sequence: TGTGCCAGCAGTAAAAACAGCCCTGGAAACACCATATATTTT.